The next 26 T cell receptor beta chains were all read from a single sample in a study of blood T cell repertoires in COVID-19. Generated by immunoSEQ multiplex PCR, the TCRdb table keeps only in-frame clones and is missing some. The sample lists around 160,000 clones; more than 70% were seen once. Sequencing was done on a sample of peripheral blood. Receptors originate from a human donor in a cohort sampled during active COVID-19.

The chain employs TRBV5-5 and TRBJ1-5; D not certain. With 0 bases removed from V and 2 bases from J, the gap between germline ends came to 12 bases. The CDR3 is made up of 16 amino acids. The germline V gene encodes CDR1 SGHKS and CDR2 YYEKEE (reference sequence). CDR3 nucleotide sequence: TGTGCCAGCAGCTTGGGTCCGTCAACTGGCAATCAGCCCCAGCATTTT. It translates to CASSLGPSTGNQPQHF.

As regards this clone: The same CDR3 arises from other DNA sequences in this sample as well. The gene calls are TRBV9 and TRBJ1-6; the match to TRBD1 covers 9 bases. This CDR3 spans 15 amino acids. CDR1 and CDR2 (germline): SGDLS, YYNGEE. Trimming at V came to 0 bases and at J to 7 bases, leaving 2 bases not matched to a gene. For the CDR3, the DNA is TGTGCCAGCAGCGTAGGTGGGACAGGGAATTCACCCCTCCACTTT. Amino acid sequence: CASSVGGTGNSPLHF.

The chain combines TRBV7-3 with TRBJ2-3, with D perhaps matching TRBD1 (7 bases). CDR1 SGHTA and CDR2 FQGTGA come from the germline V gene. Trimming cost V 3 bases and J 8 bases, with 18 bases left between them. This CDR3 comprises 15 residues. CDR3 protein: CASSLEGASRGTQYF. In DNA, the CDR3 is TGTGCCAGCAGCTTGGAGGGGGCGTCACGAGGTACGCAGTATTTT. The variable domain in full, with the rest retrieved from reference TRBV7-3 and TRBJ2-3, is GAGVSQTPSNKVTEKGKYVELRCDPISGHTALYWYRQSLGQGPEFLIYFQGTGAADDSGLPNDRFFAVRPEGSVSTLKIQRTERGDSAVYLCASSLEGASRGTQYFGPGTRLTVL.

This chain joins TRBV28 and TRBJ1-4, with D possibly matching TRBD1 (5 bases). Trimming removed 1 base from V and 8 bases from J, with 11 bases in between. Germline values: CDR1 MDHEN, CDR2 SYDVKM. CDR3 length: 14 amino acids. The CDR3 sequence: CASSLLGGGEKLFF. The CDR3 DNA follows: TGTGCCAGCAGTTTATTGGGGGGTGGGGAAAAACTGTTTTTT.

The V gene is TRBV19, the J gene TRBJ2-3; 14 nucleotides line up with TRBD2. The V gene end was trimmed by 4 bases and the J gene end by 3 bases; junction bases not matched to a gene: 6. The CDR3 contains 17 residues. Germline CDR1 reads LNHDA; CDR2 reads SQIVND (reference sequence). Here the CDR3 DNA reads TGTGCCAGTAGTACGGGACTAGCGGGAGCTAGGACAGATACGCAGTATTTT. Amino acids: CASSTGLAGARTDTQYF.

The CDR3 DNA sequence: TGTGCCAGCAGTTTAGGCCAGGGACAGGGGATCCATGGCTACACCTTC. Encoded protein: CASSLGQGQGIHGYTF. The chain recombines TRBV28 with TRBJ1-2; TRBD1 agrees at 10 bases. The V gene's germline CDR1 is MDHEN and CDR2 SYDVKM. Trimming cost V 2 bases and J 6 bases; bases outside gene matches: 9. The CDR3 consists of 16 residues.

This clone came up once. The chain couples TRBV7-9 to TRBJ1-5; D gene ambiguous. Germline V gives CDR1 SEHNR, CDR2 FQNEAQ (reference sequence). This CDR3 comprises 13 residues. The V and J ends lost 5 bases and 2 bases respectively, with 7 bases between them. The CDR3 nucleotides are TGTGCCAGCAGCCTAGGGCGCAATCAGCCCCAGCATTTT. As protein: CASSLGRNQPQHF.

The rearrangement joins TRBV7-9 to TRBJ2-1; 11 nucleotides agree with TRBD2. The J segment lost 6 bases and the V segment lost 5 bases, leaving 3 bases of the junction unmatched. Germline CDR1 is SEHNR and CDR2 is FQNEAQ (reference sequence). CDR3 length equals 14 residues. CDR3 bases: TGTGCCAGCAGCCTCGGGACTAGCGGCAATGAGCAGTTCTTC. This sequence encodes CASSLGTSGNEQFF. Looking up the rest from reference TRBV7-9 and TRBJ2-1 gives the full variable domain: DTGVSQNPRHKITKRGQNVTFRCDPISEHNRLYWYRQTLGQGPEFLTYFQNEAQLEKSRLLSDRFSAERPKGSFSTLEIQRTEQGDSAMYLCASSLGTSGNEQFFGPGTRLTVL.

This clone has a single count. The chain links TRBV6-2 or TRBV6-3 to TRBJ2-3, with 8 bases lining up with TRBD1. V shed 2 bases, J shed 2 bases, and the junction held 9 bases outside the gene matches. The CDR3 spans 17 residues. CDR1 is MNHEY, CDR2 SVGEGT, per germline. CDR3 DNA sequence: TGTGCCAGCAGTTACACTCCTAGACAGGGGTACACAGATACGCAGTATTTT. Its translation: CASSYTPRQGYTDTQYF.

CDR3 in amino acids: CASSEQGGDLESDTQYF. The CDR3 DNA reads TGTGCCAGCAGCGAACAGGGCGGCGACCTAGAGAGCGATACGCAGTATTTT. The gene calls are TRBV9 and TRBJ2-3; tentatively, D is TRBD1 (6 bases). The germline V gene encodes CDR1 SGDLS and CDR2 YYNGEE. V lost 3 bases and J lost 6, with 23 bases in between. This CDR3 spans 17 amino acids.

This clone was observed once. J is TRBJ1-4 and V is TRBV28; 7 bases agree with TRBD1. CDR3 length equals 14 residues. Germline V gene sequence: CDR1 MDHEN, CDR2 SYDVKM. With 2 bases clipped from V and 7 bases from J, the junction kept 4 bases outside the gene matches. The CDR3 reads CASSLGTEVEKLFF. CDR3 bases: TGTGCCAGCAGTTTAGGGACAGAAGTTGAAAAACTGTTTTTT.

The gene calls are TRBV7-3 and TRBJ2-1; 9 positions match TRBD2. Germline V lookup: CDR1 SGHTA, CDR2 FQGTGA. J gave up 6 bases and V 4 bases, and 10 bases lay outside the gene matches. This CDR3 contains 16 residues. The CDR3, as DNA: TGTGCCAGCAGCTCCCCGAGTAGCGGGAGTCCCAATGAGCAGTTCTTC. Translated: CASSSPSSGSPNEQFF.

V and J are TRBV2 and TRBJ2-1, with 14 bases lining up with TRBD2. CDR3 length equals 15 residues. V trimming: 6 bases; J trimming: 6 bases; junction bases outside the gene matches: 4. The germline CDR1 and CDR2 sequences are SNHLY and FYNNEI. The chain's CDR3 is CASSSGTSGGNEQFF. CDR3 in DNA: TGTGCCAGCAGCTCCGGGACTAGCGGGGGCAATGAGCAGTTCTTC.

The genes are TRBV7-2 and TRBJ1-3, with D possibly TRBD1 on 6 matching bases. Looked up from germline, CDR1 is SGHTA and CDR2 is FQGNSA. The CDR3 has 15 amino acids. V was shortened by 5 bases and J by 2 bases, with 13 bases between the two germline ends. CDR3: CASSPQGMAGNTIYF. Written as DNA, the CDR3 is TGTGCCAGCAGCCCACAGGGTATGGCTGGAAACACCATATATTTT.

This clone came up once. The chain recombines TRBV4-3 with TRBJ2-3; the D is unclear. CDR1 and CDR2 (germline): LGHNA, YSLEER. Trimming pared 4 bases from V and 1 base from J, leaving 18 bases between. CDR3 length equals 17 residues. CDR3 bases: TGCGCCAGCAGCCGAGGAGCCGGTATTTTTGGCACAGATACGCAGTATTTT. This encodes CASSRGAGIFGTDTQYF.

The chain recombines TRBV6-2 or TRBV6-3 with TRBJ2-7; 8 bases map to TRBD1. The V gene's germline CDR1 is MNHEY and CDR2 SVGEGT. The CDR3 consists of 14 residues. With V trimmed by 5 bases and J by 3 bases, 6 bases remained unmatched. The CDR3, as DNA: TGTGCCAGCAGTCCCAGGACAGGGTTCTACGAGCAGTACTTC. Translating it yields CASSPRTGFYEQYF.

The rearrangement joins TRBV14 to TRBJ2-1; TRBD1 matches 9 bases. V trimming: 0 bases; J trimming: 5 bases; junction bases outside the gene matches: 5. Germline CDR1 reads SGHDN; CDR2 reads FVKESK. The CDR3 covers 16 residues. The CDR3 region has the DNA TGTGCCAGCAGCCAAGACCGGGACAGGGTTGACAATGAGCAGTTCTTC. Protein product: CASSQDRDRVDNEQFF.

This clone was detected a few times. This chain links TRBV7-2 with TRBJ1-6, with 7 bases that match TRBD1. This CDR3 spans 15 amino acids. Germline V gives CDR1 SGHTA, CDR2 FQGNSA. Unmatched junction bases numbered 3, after V lost 0 bases and J lost 7 bases. The CDR3 region is CASSLAPGGNSPLHF. As DNA, the CDR3 is TGTGCCAGCAGCTTAGCCCCAGGGGGAAATTCACCCCTCCACTTT. Based on the CDR3 plus reference TRBV7-2 and TRBJ1-6, the full variable domain is GAGVSQSPSNKVTEKGKDVELRCDPISGHTALYWYRQSLGQGLEFLIYFQGNSAPDKSGLPSDRFSAERTGGSVSTLTIQRTQQEDSAVYLCASSLAPGGNSPLHFGNGTRLTVT.

This clone was picked up one time. V usage is TRBV25-1 and J usage is TRBJ2-3; D possibly corresponds to TRBD1 (6 bases). This CDR3 region has 13 residues. The V and J ends lost 3 bases and 5 bases respectively, with 9 bases between them. Germline CDR1 is MGHDK and CDR2 is SYGVNS. CDR3 loop: CASSDQGIDTQYF. CDR3 nucleotides: TGTGCCAGCAGTGACCAGGGGATAGATACGCAGTATTTT.

The chain has TRBV27 and TRBJ2-3, with a possible D match to TRBD2 (6 bases). V shed 8 bases and J shed 4 bases, with 7 bases lying between them. The length of the CDR3 is 11 residues. Germline V gene sequence: CDR1 MNHEY, CDR2 SMNVEV (reference sequence). The CDR3 loop reads CASWGADTQYF. In nucleotides, the CDR3 is TGTGCCAGCTGGGGGGCAGATACGCAGTATTTT.

J is TRBJ1-2 and V is TRBV29-1; D is perhaps TRBD1 (6 bases). This CDR3 comprises 11 residues. The V gene's germline CDR1 is SQVTM and CDR2 ANQGSEA. CDR3: CTIHQGYGYTF. Here the CDR3 DNA reads TGCACCATACACCAGGGGTATGGCTACACCTTC. The full variable domain, its missing parts supplied by reference TRBV29-1 and TRBJ1-2, is SAVISQKPSRDICQRGTSLTIQCQVDSQVTMMFWYRQQPGQSLTLIATANQGSEATYESGFVIDKFPISRPNLTFSTLTVSNMSPEDSSIYLCTIHQGYGYTFGSGTRLTVV.

This sequence joins TRBV9 and TRBJ2-2; no clear D. V lost 0 bases to trimming and J lost 3 bases, with 12 bases between them. The CDR3 runs to 16 residues. In germline, CDR1 is SGDLS, CDR2 YYNGEE. CDR3 sequence reads: CASSVGGGRYTGELFF. Here the CDR3 DNA reads TGTGCCAGCAGCGTAGGCGGTGGAAGGTACACCGGGGAGCTGTTTTTT.

V usage is TRBV5-1 and J usage is TRBJ1-5; unclear D gene. Looked up from germline, CDR1 is SGHRS and CDR2 is YFSETQ. Trimming shortened V by 2 bases and J by 0 bases, and 9 bases separated the two germline ends. The CDR3 extends over 15 amino acids. CDR3 amino acids: CASSLTYSSNQPQHF. The DNA of the CDR3 is TGCGCCAGCAGCTTAACTTACAGTAGCAATCAGCCCCAGCATTTT.

V usage is TRBV4-1 and J usage is TRBJ1-3; possible D gene TRBD1, 6 bases. The V gene's germline CDR1 is MGHRA and CDR2 YSYEKL. CDR3 size: 17 residues. Trimming shortened V by 1 base and J by 1 base, and 14 bases separated the two germline ends. CDR3 nucleotide sequence: TGCGCCAGCAGCCAAGCAGGGGATGGGGAGTCTGGAAACACCATATATTTT. As protein: CASSQAGDGESGNTIYF.

This sequence joins TRBV19 and TRBJ1-1, with a tentative D call TRBD1 (6 bases). This CDR3 has 14 amino acids. Germline V lookup: CDR1 LNHDA, CDR2 SQIVND (reference sequence). V lost 5 bases to trimming and J lost 5 bases, with 15 bases between them. The CDR3: CASSSLQGWTEAFF. The CDR3 DNA is TGTGCCAGTAGTTCATTACAGGGTTGGACTGAAGCTTTCTTT.

The gene calls are TRBV15 and TRBJ2-7; TRBD1 matches 8 bases. The CDR3 has 14 amino acids. With V trimmed by 6 bases and J by 4 bases, 8 bases remained unmatched. Per germline, CDR1 LNHNV and CDR2 YYDKDF (reference sequence). The CDR3 DNA follows: TGTGCCACCAGTTTGAGACAGGGGAGGTACGAGCAGTACTTC. Translation gives CATSLRQGRYEQYF.